Following are 22 T cell receptor beta chains from one sample sequenced in a study of regulatory T cells in long-lasting Graves disease. Investigators prepared the TCR beta libraries by applying iRepertoire HTBI primers and Arm-PCR of CDR3 regions. A single record per CDR3 protein comes from TCRdb applying MiXCR to the multiplex PCR reads. The sample includes 620,000 or so distinct CDR3 sequences, roughly 15% seen only once; the top ten take more than 15%. Time point specified: newly diagnosed GD, antithyroid drugs for less than 3 months. PBMCs were the source of the RNA used for TCR sequencing. This sample also appeared in a second study, on T cells in Graves' hyperthyroidism and ophthalmopathy.

The specimen comprised peripheral blood mononuclear cells (PBMCs), sampled at new diagnosis, from a patient treated with antithyroid drugs. Receptor source: a woman in her thirties with Graves disease.

This clonotype was counted ten times or more. Here the CDR3 reads CASSPVSRGSGYGYTF. As DNA, the CDR3 is TGTGCCAGCAGCCCGGTTTCCCGGGGATCGGGCTATGGCTACACCTTC. The rearrangement joins TRBV11-2 to TRBJ1-2, with D unresolved. V lost 5 bases to trimming and J lost 4 bases, with 20 bases between them. The CDR3 runs to 16 residues. Per germline, CDR1 SGHAT and CDR2 FQNNGV. Combining the CDR3 with reference TRBV11-2 and TRBJ1-2 gives the whole variable domain EAGVAQSPRYKIIEKRQSVAFWCNPISGHATLYWYQQILGQGPKLLIQFQNNGVVDDSQLPKDRFSAERLKGVDSTLKIQPAKLEDSAVYLCASSPVSRGSGYGYTFGSGTRLTVV.

The V call is TRBV7-9, the J call TRBJ2-1; 13 bases match TRBD2. V was clipped by 4 bases and J by 8 bases; unmatched bases: 8. In germline, CDR1 is SEHNR, CDR2 FQNEAQ (reference sequence). The CDR3 runs 16 residues. The CDR3 nucleotides read TGTGCCAGCAGCTCCTGGACTAGCGGGAGAGAGCATGAGCAGTTCTTC. Translated: CASSSWTSGREHEQFF.

To note about this clonotype: A single base separates this from a much larger clone, so it may be a read error. V is TRBV5-1 and J is TRBJ1-1, with D unclear. The V end was cut by 2 bases, the J end by 0 bases, with 8 bases between. Germline assignment: CDR1 SGHRS and CDR2 YFSETQ. This CDR3 region has 14 residues. The CDR3: CASSLRVLNTEAFF. The CDR3 DNA is TGCGCCAGCAGCTTACGGGTCCTGAACACTGAAGCTTTCTTT. The whole variable domain, remainder taken from reference TRBV5-1 and TRBJ1-1, is KAGVTQTPRYLIKTRGQQVTLSCSPISGHRSVSWYQQTPGQGLQFLFEYFSETQRNKGNFPGRFSGRQFSNSRSEMNVSTLELGDSALYLCASSLRVLNTEAFFGQGTRLTVV.

This clonotype was recorded at least ten times. The gene calls are TRBV7-9 and TRBJ2-3; 8 nucleotides agree with TRBD2. The CDR3 runs to 17 residues. The V gene end was trimmed by 1 base and the J gene end by 2 bases; junction bases not matched to a gene: 8. Germline CDR1 is SEHNR and CDR2 is FQNEAQ (reference sequence). CDR3 residues: CASSLGSLAGTTDTQYF. The CDR3 DNA reads TGTGCCAGCAGCTTAGGTTCTTTAGCGGGAACCACAGATACGCAGTATTTT.

This clonotype was counted between two and nine times. The chain is built from TRBV7-2 and TRBJ1-5, with TRBD1 as a possible D gene (5 bases). The germline V and J ends were trimmed by 5 bases and 3 bases, with 14 bases remaining between them. The germline gives CDR1 SGHTA, CDR2 FQGNSA. The CDR3 runs 15 residues. CDR3 nucleotide sequence: TGTGCCAGCAGCCCGCTTGGGGGTATCAATCAGCCCCAGCATTTT. Translating gives CASSPLGGINQPQHF. Based on the CDR3 plus reference TRBV7-2 and TRBJ1-5, the full variable domain is GAGVSQSPSNKVTEKGKDVELRCDPISGHTALYWYRQSLGQGLEFLIYFQGNSAPDKSGLPSDRFSAERTGGSVSTLTIQRTQQEDSAVYLCASSPLGGINQPQHFGDGTRLSIL.

This clonotype was observed many times. The CDR3 DNA follows: TGTGCCAGCAGTGCGCTCGGGACGGCCTACAATGAGCAGTTCTTC. Amino acid sequence: CASSALGTAYNEQFF. The chain combines TRBV25-1 with TRBJ2-1; either TRBD1 or TRBD2 may fit D (5 bases each). V was clipped by 4 bases and J by 2 bases, with 12 bases between them. Per germline, CDR1 MGHDK and CDR2 SYGVNS. This CDR3 is built from 15 residues. The whole variable domain, filled in from reference TRBV25-1 and TRBJ2-1, reads EADIYQTPRYLVIGTGKKITLECSQTMGHDKMYWYQQDPGMELHLIHYSYGVNSTEKGDLSSESTVSRIRTEHFPLTLESARPSHTSQYLCASSALGTAYNEQFFGPGTRLTVL.

This CDR3 reads CASSLFEGRETQYF. Here the CDR3 DNA reads TGCGCCAGCAGCTTGTTTGAAGGGCGAGAGACCCAGTACTTC. The chain couples TRBV5-1 to TRBJ2-5; D is uncertain. This CDR3 region has 14 residues. V lost 1 base and J 4 bases, leaving 11 bases between the germline ends. Per germline, CDR1 SGHRS and CDR2 YFSETQ.

This clonotype has a count of ten or more. The chain joins TRBV7-2 to TRBJ2-1, with 14 bases matching TRBD2. Germline V gene sequence: CDR1 SGHTA, CDR2 FQGNSA. The CDR3 has 16 residues. J gave up 7 bases and V 4 bases, and 6 bases lay outside the gene matches. The CDR3 region has the DNA TGTGCCAGCAGCTCGCGACTAGCGGGAGGGAAAAATGAGCAGTTCTTC. It translates to CASSSRLAGGKNEQFF.

This clonotype was seen only a few times. The V and J genes are TRBV5-1 and TRBJ2-1, with 7 bases aligning to TRBD2. Germline values: CDR1 SGHRS, CDR2 YFSETQ. The CDR3 is 14 amino acids. V lost 3 bases to trimming and J lost 5 bases; unmatched junction nucleotides: 5. The CDR3 DNA reads TGCGCCAGCAGCTCGGGAGGAGAGGACAATGAGCAGTTCTTC. It translates to CASSSGGEDNEQFF.

Remarks on this clonotype: At one end the junction does not follow the germline gene, possibly because of a read error. The chain recombines TRBV4-1 with TRBJ1-4; tentatively, D is TRBD1 (5 bases). CDR1 is MGHRA, CDR2 YSYEKL, per germline. The CDR3 has 12 residues. The DNA of the CDR3 is TGTGCCAGCAGCCAAGGGGTTGAAAAACTGTTTTTT. Amino acid sequence: CASSQGVEKLFF.

In its sample, this clonotype was seen a few times. The chain links TRBV6-5 to TRBJ1-2, with 7 bases aligning to TRBD1. Germline V CDR1 and CDR2: MNHEY, SVGAGI. CDR3 length: 15 residues. V gave up 0 bases and J gave up 3 bases; unmatched junction bases: 4. The CDR3 is CASSYSLGGDYGYTF. In DNA form, the CDR3 reads TGTGCCAGCAGTTACTCGTTAGGGGGCGACTATGGCTACACCTTC.

The rearrangement joins TRBV3-1 to TRBJ2-4; 8 bases agree with TRBD2. CDR3 length: 14 amino acids. Germline trimming cut 4 bases from V and 1 base from J; bases unmatched to any gene: 0. Germline lookup yields CDR1 LGHDT and CDR2 YNNKEL (reference sequence). The CDR3 sequence: CASSPGGAKNIQYF. CDR3 coding DNA: TGTGCCAGCAGCCCGGGGGGGGCCAAAAACATTCAGTACTTC.

This clonotype was seen repeatedly, ten times or more. V and J are TRBV15 and TRBJ1-1, with D perhaps TRBD1 (5 bases). The CDR3 is made up of 14 amino acids. The germline gives CDR1 LNHNV, CDR2 YYDKDF (reference sequence). V was cut by 2 bases and J by 1 base, with 8 bases left in between. In DNA form, the CDR3 reads TGTGCCACCAGCAGACAGACAGCGAACACTGAAGCTTTCTTT. It specifies CATSRQTANTEAFF.

This clonotype was seen only a few times. J is TRBJ1-5 and V is TRBV5-1; 7 nucleotides agree with TRBD1. The CDR3 spans 16 residues. V lost 4 bases, J lost 3 bases, and 10 bases stayed unmatched. Germline CDR1 SGHRS, CDR2 YFSETQ. The CDR3 DNA reads as TGCGCCAGCAGCCCTGGCGGAGGACAGGTCAATCAGCCCCAGCATTTT. Translated: CASSPGGGQVNQPQHF.

The V gene is TRBV20-1, the J gene TRBJ2-7; the D is unclear. Trimming took off 0 bases at V and 0 bases at J, with 15 bases between the two ends. CDR3 length: 16 amino acids. The germline V gene encodes CDR1 DFQATT and CDR2 SNEGSKA (reference sequence). CDR3 nucleotide sequence: TGCAGTGCTAGAGATGGTCGCGGAATAAGCTCCTACGAGCAGTACTTC. It is translated as CSARDGRGISSYEQYF.

This clonotype was found a few times. The CDR3: CASSLVSGGSTEAFF. CDR3 nucleotides: TGCGCCAGCAGCTTGGTTTCAGGGGGCAGTACTGAAGCTTTCTTT. V usage is TRBV5-1 and J usage is TRBJ1-1; 8 nucleotides align to TRBD1. The V segment lost 0 bases and the J segment 5 bases; nucleotides outside the gene matches: 6. This CDR3 has 15 residues. Germline V gene lookup returns CDR1 SGHRS and CDR2 YFSETQ. The variable domain in full, completed from reference TRBV5-1 and TRBJ1-1, reads KAGVTQTPRYLIKTRGQQVTLSCSPISGHRSVSWYQQTPGQGLQFLFEYFSETQRNKGNFPGRFSGRQFSNSRSEMNVSTLELGDSALYLCASSLVSGGSTEAFFGQGTRLTVV.

This clonotype was found many times. CDR3 region: CASRLPLIGVPDGYTF. The CDR3 nucleotides read TGTGCCAGCAGATTGCCACTCATCGGGGTTCCAGATGGCTACACCTTC. The chain uses TRBV28 and TRBJ1-2; D call uncertain. V was pared by 6 bases and J by 6 bases, with 23 bases between. Looked up from germline, CDR1 is MDHEN and CDR2 is SYDVKM. This CDR3 region has 16 residues.

This clonotype was observed at least ten times. The chain links TRBV28 to TRBJ2-3; D possibly corresponds to TRBD1 (5 bases). The CDR3 is made up of 16 amino acids. V dropped 3 bases and J dropped 6 bases, with 19 bases sitting between them. Germline V gene data show CDR1 as MDHEN and CDR2 as SYDVKM. CDR3 loop: CASSFGAARMDDTQYF. The CDR3 DNA is TGTGCCAGCAGTTTTGGGGCGGCCCGGATGGACGATACGCAGTATTTT.

There are a few counts of this clonotype. The V call is TRBV11-3, the J call TRBJ2-3, with 11 bases aligning to TRBD1. Germline-derived CDR1 and CDR2 are SGHNT and YENEEA. This CDR3 has 17 amino acids. J lost 1 base, V lost 5 bases, and 8 bases had no gene match. CDR3 sequence: CASSPGTGGYGTDTQYF. The CDR3 DNA sequence: TGTGCCAGCAGCCCCGGGACAGGGGGATACGGCACAGATACGCAGTATTTT.

The chain couples TRBV14 to TRBJ2-1; no definite D call. V was cut by 1 base and J by 7 bases, with 23 bases left in between. This CDR3 is built from 18 residues. CDR1 is SGHDN, CDR2 FVKESK, per germline. CDR3 region: CASSQATANVFVGNEQFF. As DNA, the CDR3 is TGTGCCAGCAGCCAAGCAACGGCAAATGTTTTTGTAGGGAATGAGCAGTTCTTC.

This clonotype was seen ten or more times. The J gene is TRBJ2-1, the V gene TRBV7-3, with 11 bases that match TRBD2. V was pared by 5 bases and J by 4 bases, with 7 bases of the junction left unmatched. The germline V gene has CDR1 SGHTA and CDR2 FQGTGA. This CDR3 spans 16 amino acids. CDR3 DNA sequence: TGTGCCAGCAGCCGCAGGGGACTAGCGGATTACAATGAGCAGTTCTTC. This translates into CASSRRGLADYNEQFF.

The CDR3 reads CASSRGQGYGRDLYGYTF. The CDR3 DNA reads as TGTGCCAGCTCACGAGGACAGGGTTACGGCAGGGATCTGTATGGCTACACCTTC. The chain couples TRBV18 to TRBJ1-2; 8 positions match TRBD1. This CDR3 region has 18 residues. The ends lost 4 bases at V and 5 bases at J; junction bases unmatched: 18. Germline CDR1 and CDR2: KGHSH and LQKENI.